This TCR beta chain was recovered during a study of shared clonotypes between healthy human individuals. About the research overall: Per-donor plates numbered three CD4 naive, three CD4 memory, two CD8 naive and one CD8 memory. General observations from the study: Larger estimated richness was generally recorded for naive subsets relative to memory subsets.

TCRdb's copy holds only in-frame clones and misses some; the assay was immunoSEQ multiplex PCR. The repertoire has nearly 600,000 clones, 95% of them found once; the top ten carry 0.1% to 0.11%. CD45RO-negative, CCR7-positively selected cells formed the naive CD8 fraction, excluding terminally differentiated effector memory CD45RA+ cells. The CDR3 extends over 13 amino acids. Trimming stripped 6 bases from V and 0 bases from J, with 9 bases between. In germline, CDR1 is MDHEN, CDR2 SYDVKM. A word on this clone: Its matching antigen is unknown.

The chain employs TRBV28 and TRBJ2-7; no clear D gene. This receptor was taken from a woman under 40 in good health. Sequencing was carried out using naive CD8+ T cells sorted from blood. Here the CDR3 reads CASSPLISYEQYF. CDR3 DNA: TGTGCCAGCAGCCCTCTGATCTCCTACGAGCAGTACTTC.